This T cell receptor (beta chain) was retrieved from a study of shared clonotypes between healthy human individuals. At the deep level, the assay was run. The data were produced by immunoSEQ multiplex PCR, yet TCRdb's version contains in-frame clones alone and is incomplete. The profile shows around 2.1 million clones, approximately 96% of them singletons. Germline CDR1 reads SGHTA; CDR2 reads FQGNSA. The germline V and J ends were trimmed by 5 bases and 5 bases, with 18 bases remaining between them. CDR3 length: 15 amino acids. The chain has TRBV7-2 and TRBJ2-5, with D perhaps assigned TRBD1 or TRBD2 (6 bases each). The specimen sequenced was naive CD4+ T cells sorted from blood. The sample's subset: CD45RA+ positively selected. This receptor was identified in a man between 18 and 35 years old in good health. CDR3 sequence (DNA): TGTGCCAGCAGCCCGGGGGCCGTTAGTGGGGAGACCCAGTACTTC. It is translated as CASSPGAVSGETQYF.